The 15 T cell receptor beta chains presented below share a single source sample, sequenced in a study of OX40 agonist ivuxolimab in advanced cancers. Profiling relied on immunoSEQ multiplex PCR, and the TCRdb table lists in-frame clones only, not all of them. In the table there are fewer than 65,000 clones, approximately 86% of which are singletons. The material sequenced was CD4+ or CD8+ T cells sorted from blood, taken in a trial of the OX40 agonist ivuxolimab. All receptors derive from an adult with an advanced solid tumor such as melanoma, head and neck, liver or kidney cancer.

This rearrangement joins TRBV30 to TRBJ1-2; TRBD1 agrees at 12 bases. V dropped 6 bases and J dropped 4; count of bases not matched to a gene: 9. Germline-derived CDR1 and CDR2 are GTSNPN and SVGIG (reference sequence). The CDR3 contains 15 residues. CDR3 loop: CACRDRGLVGYGYTF. The CDR3, as DNA: TGTGCCTGCCGGGACAGGGGGCTAGTTGGCTATGGCTACACCTTC.

The rearrangement joins TRBV7-2 to TRBJ1-2, with D uncertain. Germline CDR1 reads SGHTA; CDR2 reads FQGNSA. The CDR3 sequence is 15 residues long. V lost 5 bases, J lost 0 bases, and 13 bases lay in between. The CDR3 DNA sequence: TGTGCCAGCAGCCCCGCAGGCACTCCTAACTATGGCTACACCTTC. This sequence encodes CASSPAGTPNYGYTF.

This clone was seen a handful of times. V and J are TRBV5-1 and TRBJ2-2; D possibly corresponds to TRBD1 (7 bases). V was pared by 0 bases and J by 6 bases, with 12 bases between. CDR3 size: 15 residues. Germline CDR1 and CDR2: SGHRS and YFSETQ. CDR3 protein: CASSLVTGEAGELFF. The CDR3 coding sequence is TGCGCCAGCAGCTTGGTTACAGGGGAGGCCGGGGAGCTGTTTTTT.

The chain couples TRBV25-1 to TRBJ2-7; TRBD1 matches at 7 bases. Germline trimming cut 2 bases from V and 7 bases from J; bases unmatched to any gene: 11. From germline, CDR1 is MGHDK and CDR2 SYGVNS. The CDR3 is made up of 15 amino acids. The CDR3 sequence is CASSELRGRGNEQYF. For the CDR3, the DNA is TGTGCCAGCAGTGAACTTCGGGGCAGGGGGAATGAGCAGTACTTC.

CDR3 protein: CASSPDRVDGYTF. As DNA, the CDR3 is TGTGCCAGCAGCCCGGACAGGGTGGACGGCTACACCTTC. The chain couples TRBV5-5 to TRBJ1-2, with 8 bases that match TRBD1. V was clipped by 4 bases and J by 8 bases; unmatched bases: 7. Germline V lookup: CDR1 SGHKS, CDR2 YYEKEE (reference sequence). The CDR3 contains 13 residues.

This clone appeared a few times. The V and J genes are TRBV9 and TRBJ1-6; D is unclear. The CDR3 length is 13 residues. With 3 bases removed from V and 7 bases from J, the gap between germline ends came to 8 bases. Germline CDR1 SGDLS, CDR2 YYNGEE. CDR3 sequence (DNA): TGTGCCAGCAGCGCTACGGGAAATTCACCCCTCCACTTT. It codes for CASSATGNSPLHF.

The rearrangement links TRBV27 to TRBJ1-2; 10 bases line up with TRBD1. V lost 6 bases, J lost 8 bases, and 9 bases stayed unmatched. Germline V CDR1 and CDR2: MNHEY, SMNVEV (reference sequence). CDR3 length: 14 amino acids. The CDR3 bases are TGTGCCAGCAGCCCGACAGGGGGCTTTGGGGGCTACACCTTC. Translating it yields CASSPTGGFGGYTF.

The chain combines TRBV6-5 with TRBJ1-5; 8 nucleotides agree with TRBD1. From germline, CDR1 is MNHEY and CDR2 SVGAGI. The CDR3 is 14 residues long. V was clipped by 6 bases and J by 1 base; unmatched bases: 2. CDR3: CASRTGASNQPQHF. The CDR3 DNA sequence: TGTGCCAGCAGGACAGGGGCAAGCAATCAGCCCCAGCATTTT.

The gene calls are TRBV29-1 and TRBJ2-1, with 10 bases aligning to TRBD1. Losses at the gene ends were 6 bases for V and 7 bases for J; bases not matched to a gene: 6. This CDR3 is 13 amino acids long. The V gene's germline CDR1 is SQVTM and CDR2 ANQGSEA. CDR3 region: CSVATGGRNEQFF. CDR3 in DNA: TGCAGCGTCGCGACAGGGGGCCGGAATGAGCAGTTCTTC.

This chain links TRBV15 with TRBJ1-1; TRBD1 aligns across 8 bases. This CDR3 is 16 amino acids long. Germline assignment: CDR1 LNHNV and CDR2 YYDKDF (reference sequence). The V gene end was trimmed by 0 bases and the J gene end by 0 bases; junction bases not matched to a gene: 3. CDR3 sequence reads: CATSREVQGVNTEAFF. CDR3 coding DNA: TGTGCCACCAGCAGAGAGGTACAGGGGGTGAACACTGAAGCTTTCTTT.

The V gene is TRBV7-2, the J gene TRBJ2-7; 10 nucleotides agree with TRBD1. CDR1 SGHTA and CDR2 FQGNSA come from the germline V gene. V lost 4 bases to trimming and J lost 1 base; unmatched junction nucleotides: 4. The CDR3 totals 15 residues. This CDR3 reads CASSSDRGWSYEQYF. In DNA form, the CDR3 reads TGTGCCAGCAGCTCGGACAGGGGGTGGTCCTACGAGCAGTACTTC.

V usage is TRBV2 and J usage is TRBJ2-3, with 10 bases fitting TRBD2. Germline V gene sequence: CDR1 SNHLY, CDR2 FYNNEI. The V and J ends lost 6 bases and 7 bases, in that order; junction bases with no gene match: 10. The CDR3 contains 15 residues. In nucleotides, the CDR3 is TGTGCCAGCAGGAGGGTTAGCGGGGGGAGCAATACGCAGTATTTT. It specifies CASRRVSGGSNTQYF.

As for this clone: This sample also contains other DNA sequences that code for the same CDR3. The chain carries TRBV7-2 and TRBJ2-7; D is uncertain. This CDR3 spans 12 amino acids. The ends were cut back, 6 bases at V and 4 bases at J, with 10 bases in the middle. CDR1 and CDR2 from the germline V gene are SGHTA and FQGNSA. The CDR3 nucleotides are TGTGCCAGCAGTTTACTTGGGTACGAGCAGTACTTC. This translates into CASSLLGYEQYF.

This sequence joins TRBV7-9 and TRBJ1-1; 10 positions match TRBD1. CDR1 and CDR2 (germline): SEHNR, FQNEAQ (reference sequence). The V and J ends lost 5 bases and 4 bases, in that order; junction bases with no gene match: 1. The CDR3 is made up of 13 amino acids. CDR3 sequence (DNA): TGTGCCAGCAGCCGGGACAGGGGCACTGAAGCTTTCTTT. It is translated as CASSRDRGTEAFF. Filled out from reference TRBV7-9 and TRBJ1-1, the complete variable domain reads DTGVSQNPRHKITKRGQNVTFRCDPISEHNRLYWYRQTLGQGPEFLTYFQNEAQLEKSRLLSDRFSAERPKGSFSTLEIQRTEQGDSAMYLCASSRDRGTEAFFGQGTRLTVV.

This clone was recorded once. The chain is built from TRBV5-1 and TRBJ1-1; TRBD1 might be the D (5 bases). CDR1 SGHRS and CDR2 YFSETQ come from the germline V gene. V was trimmed by 7 bases and J by 5 bases, leaving 21 bases between them. The CDR3 totals 15 residues. The CDR3 protein is CASFRQSGRRTEAFF. Here the CDR3 DNA reads TGCGCCAGCTTTCGACAGAGTGGCCGGAGAACTGAAGCTTTCTTT.